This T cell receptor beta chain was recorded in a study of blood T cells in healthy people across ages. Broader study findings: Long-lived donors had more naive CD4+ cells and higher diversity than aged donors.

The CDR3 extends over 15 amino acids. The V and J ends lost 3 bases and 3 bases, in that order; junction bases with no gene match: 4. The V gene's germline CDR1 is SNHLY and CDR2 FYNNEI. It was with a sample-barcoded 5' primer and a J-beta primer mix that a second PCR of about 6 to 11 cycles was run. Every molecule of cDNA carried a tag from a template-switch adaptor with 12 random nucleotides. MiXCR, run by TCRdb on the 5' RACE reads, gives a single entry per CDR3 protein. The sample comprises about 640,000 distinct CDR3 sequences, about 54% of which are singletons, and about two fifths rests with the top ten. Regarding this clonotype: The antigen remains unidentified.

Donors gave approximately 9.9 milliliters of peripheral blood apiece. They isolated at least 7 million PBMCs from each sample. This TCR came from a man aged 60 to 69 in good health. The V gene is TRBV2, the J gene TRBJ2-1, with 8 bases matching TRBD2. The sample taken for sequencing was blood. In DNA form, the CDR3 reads TGTGCCAGCAGTGAGTGGGCGGGAGGCTACAATGAGCAGTTCTTC. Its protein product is CASSEWAGGYNEQFF.